This TCR beta chain was sequenced during a study of T cell repertoires in cytomegalovirus infection. Across the study: Through public TCR beta signatures, both CMV infection and matching HLA type were indicated. General study findings and limits: HLA-C-restricted TCR beta clonotypes specific for CMV led the ex vivo response. Identification of carriers of CMV plus the relevant HLA was achieved through cumulative public TCR beta family frequency.

TCRdb reanalysed the reads using MiXCR and keeps one entry per CDR3 protein. The sample holds roughly 300,000 distinct CDR3 sequences, over 7.5% seen once. Details on this clonotype: Its antigen is as yet unknown.

Germline assignment: CDR1 MNHEY and CDR2 SMNVEV (reference sequence). Trimming cost V 7 bases and J 0 bases; bases outside gene matches: 11. The CDR3 extends over 16 amino acids. Sequencing was done on a sample of PBMCs. The origin of this receptor is a human donor in good health (CMV status not recorded). Some clones in this sample may be carry-over from other donors' samples. The chain couples TRBV27 to TRBJ2-7, with 8 bases matching TRBD2. CDR3 region: CASNPRPSGSSYEQYF. The CDR3 nucleotides read TGTGCCAGCAATCCCCGGCCGAGCGGGAGCTCCTACGAGCAGTACTTC.